The 22 T cell receptor beta chains presented below share a single source sample, sequenced in a study of T-cell memory formation after mild COVID-19. TCRdb re-called the 5' RACE reads through MiXCR, storing one row per CDR3 protein. The profile covers around 150,000 distinct CDR3 sequences, with about 15% appearing a single time and 12% to 15% taken by the ten largest. Input material: PBMCs or a T cell subset sorted from them (not recorded which). The receptors come from an adult woman who had mild COVID-19 (a few samples of this study predate the infection). Cell type and time point are not known.

This clonotype occurred a few times. The rearrangement links TRBV5-5 to TRBJ2-2; TRBD1 aligns across 7 bases. Trimming cost V 2 bases and J 6 bases; bases outside gene matches: 10. CDR1 and CDR2 (germline): SGHKS, YYEKEE (reference sequence). CDR3 length: 16 residues. The CDR3 spells CASSFTTGVGAGELFF. In DNA, the CDR3 is TGTGCCAGCAGCTTTACCACAGGGGTAGGGGCCGGGGAGCTGTTTTTT.

The chain employs TRBV12-3 or TRBV12-4 and TRBJ1-5, with 8 bases that match TRBD1. Trimming at V came to 6 bases and at J to 6 bases, leaving 7 bases not matched to a gene. The CDR3 runs 14 residues. CDR3 sequence: CASSHGQGTQPQHF. In DNA, the CDR3 is TGTGCCAGCAGCCACGGACAGGGAACTCAGCCCCAGCATTTT.

This clonotype showed up just a few times. This sequence joins TRBV9 and TRBJ1-2; D perhaps matches TRBD1 (6 bases). The germline CDR1 and CDR2 sequences are SGDLS and YYNGEE. The CDR3 spans 15 residues. The ends were cut back, 4 bases at V and 6 bases at J, with 19 bases in the middle. DNA of the CDR3: TGTGCCAGCAGCCCCCGGGGACACCATATGGATGGCTACACCTTC. Translating gives CASSPRGHHMDGYTF.

This clonotype was seen more than once but under ten times. This chain connects TRBV3-1 to TRBJ2-7; possible D gene TRBD2, 6 bases. V was trimmed by 0 bases and J by 3 bases, leaving 15 bases between them. Looked up from germline, CDR1 is LGHDT and CDR2 is YNNKEL (reference sequence). This CDR3 region has 16 residues. The CDR3 sequence is CASSQDSGLPVYEQYF. The CDR3 DNA reads as TGTGCCAGCAGCCAAGACTCGGGACTGCCGGTCTACGAGCAGTACTTC.

The rearrangement uses TRBV7-9 and TRBJ1-2, with unresolved D. The germline gives CDR1 SEHNR, CDR2 FQNEAQ (reference sequence). The CDR3 has 12 amino acids. Trimming took 5 bases from V and 5 from J, leaving 9 bases between them. This CDR3 reads CASSRTEYGYTF. The DNA for the CDR3 is TGTGCCAGCAGCCGGACGGAATATGGCTACACCTTC. The whole variable domain, remainder taken from reference TRBV7-9 and TRBJ1-2, is DTGVSQNPRHKITKRGQNVTFRCDPISEHNRLYWYRQTLGQGPEFLTYFQNEAQLEKSRLLSDRFSAERPKGSFSTLEIQRTEQGDSAMYLCASSRTEYGYTFGSGTRLTVV.

This clonotype was observed a few times. CDR3: CASSQEAFASTEAFF. CDR3 DNA: TGCGCCAGCAGCCAAGAGGCCTTTGCTAGCACTGAAGCTTTCTTT. This chain links TRBV4-3 with TRBJ1-1; no clear D gene. Trimming pared 0 bases from V and 4 bases from J, leaving 12 bases between. CDR3 size: 15 residues. CDR1 LGHNA and CDR2 YSLEER come from the germline V gene.

This clonotype was seen a handful of times. The rearrangement joins TRBV7-3 to TRBJ1-1; D is unclear. Germline V CDR1 and CDR2: SGHTA, FQGTGA. The CDR3 spans 13 residues. Deletions cut 5 bases from V and 2 bases from J, with 9 bases between. The CDR3 DNA reads TGTGCCAGCAGCCCCTCGGGAAACACTGAAGCTTTCTTT. Amino acid sequence: CASSPSGNTEAFF.

The chain is built from TRBV20-1 and TRBJ1-5, with TRBD1 identical over 8 bases. The junction had 3 bases not matched to a gene; V was cut back by 5 bases and J by 3 bases. This CDR3 is built from 13 residues. CDR1 is DFQATT and CDR2 is SNEGSKA in the germline V gene (reference sequence). The chain's CDR3 is CSARTGYNQPQHF. The CDR3 coding sequence is TGCAGTGCTCGGACAGGGTACAATCAGCCCCAGCATTTT.

The sample holds a few counts of this clonotype. The V call is TRBV15, the J call TRBJ2-1; no firm D call. Germline V gene sequence: CDR1 LNHNV, CDR2 YYDKDF (reference sequence). CDR3 length: 13 amino acids. Trimming removed 5 bases from V and 5 bases from J, with 10 bases in between. CDR3 bases: TGTGCCACCAGCCGGGCTCCTAACAATGAGCAGTTCTTC. This encodes CATSRAPNNEQFF.

This chain joins TRBV28 and TRBJ2-1, with D unresolved. The germline V gene encodes CDR1 MDHEN and CDR2 SYDVKM. V was shortened by 8 bases and J by 9 bases, with 20 bases between the two germline ends. The CDR3 sequence is 14 residues long. CDR3 in DNA: TGTGCCAGCTCGACGGCAGCTCTTTCGATTGAGCAGTTCTTC. Residues: CASSTAALSIEQFF.

The V and J genes are TRBV27 and TRBJ1-1, with a weak D call TRBD1 (5 bases). The CDR3 is made up of 14 amino acids. CDR1 MNHEY and CDR2 SMNVEV come from the germline V gene (reference sequence). The germline V and J ends were trimmed by 4 bases and 4 bases, with 13 bases remaining between them. The CDR3 region has the DNA TGTGCCAGCAGTTCAGTTGGTGGGGGCACTGAAGCTTTCTTT. Translating gives CASSSVGGGTEAFF.

The V call is TRBV3-1, the J call TRBJ2-3; D remains ambiguous. V lost 6 bases and J 6 bases, leaving 13 bases between the germline ends. Germline assignment: CDR1 LGHDT and CDR2 YNNKEL (reference sequence). This CDR3 comprises 13 residues. In DNA form, the CDR3 reads TGTGCCAGCAGTCCCTCGGTCCTGGATACGCAGTATTTT. Translation gives CASSPSVLDTQYF.

This clonotype was detected only a few times. J is TRBJ2-1 and V is TRBV4-3; 10 bases align to TRBD2. The CDR3 consists of 18 residues. V was pared by 1 base and J by 0 bases, with 6 bases of the junction left unmatched. CDR1 is LGHNA and CDR2 is YSLEER in the germline V gene. The chain's CDR3 is CASSQVPGLAASYNEQFF. CDR3 DNA: TGCGCCAGCAGCCAAGTCCCAGGACTAGCGGCCTCCTACAATGAGCAGTTCTTC.

This clonotype was counted many times. The chain uses TRBV15 and TRBJ2-7, with D possibly being TRBD1 or TRBD2 (5 bases each). CDR3 length equals 13 residues. Trimming stripped 0 bases from V and 6 bases from J, with 9 bases between. Germline CDR1 and CDR2: LNHNV and YYDKDF (reference sequence). The DNA of the CDR3 is TGTGCCACCAGCAGAGACGGGACGGGCGAGCAGTACTTC. This sequence encodes CATSRDGTGEQYF.

CDR3: CATSDIAGQGNYGYTF. In DNA form, the CDR3 reads TGTGCCACCAGTGATATTGCCGGACAGGGGAACTATGGCTACACCTTC. The rearrangement joins TRBV24-1 to TRBJ1-2; 9 nucleotides agree with TRBD1. CDR3 size: 16 residues. Germline lookup yields CDR1 KGHDR and CDR2 SFDVKD. J lost 2 bases, V lost 3 bases, and 6 bases had no gene match.

In this sample, this clonotype turned up a few times. The rearrangement joins TRBV24-1 to TRBJ2-7, with 8 positions matching TRBD2. From germline, CDR1 is KGHDR and CDR2 SFDVKD. This CDR3 spans 14 amino acids. V shed 6 bases, J shed 2 bases, and the junction held 5 bases outside the gene matches. The CDR3: CATSSREGPYEQYF. DNA for the CDR3: TGTGCCACCAGTTCCCGGGAGGGCCCCTACGAGCAGTACTTC.

This clonotype was detected only a few times. This rearrangement joins TRBV20-1 to TRBJ1-5, with D possibly matching TRBD1 (5 bases). The CDR3 is 15 residues long. Trimming took off 3 bases at V and 2 bases at J, with 14 bases between the two ends. The V gene's germline CDR1 is DFQATT and CDR2 SNEGSKA (reference sequence). The CDR3: CSASWGKGGNQPQHF. As DNA, the CDR3 is TGCAGTGCTAGCTGGGGGAAAGGGGGCAATCAGCCCCAGCATTTT.

This clonotype showed up just a few times. The V and J genes are TRBV7-9 and TRBJ2-7; no clear D. The CDR3 is made up of 13 amino acids. The V end lost 3 bases, the J end lost 3 bases, and 9 bases lay between the germline ends. Germline V gene lookup returns CDR1 SEHNR and CDR2 FQNEAQ (reference sequence). This CDR3 is CASSFGLGYEQYF. CDR3 sequence (DNA): TGTGCCAGCAGCTTCGGTTTGGGCTACGAGCAGTACTTC.

This clonotype showed up just a few times. For the CDR3, the DNA is TGTGCCAGCAGCTTAAGGTCCCAACTAGCCAAAAACATTCAGTACTTC. This translates into CASSLRSQLAKNIQYF. V is TRBV7-9 and J is TRBJ2-4, with D unresolved. The CDR3 contains 16 residues. V was shortened by 2 bases and J by 0 bases, with 11 bases between the two germline ends. The V gene's germline CDR1 is SEHNR and CDR2 FQNEAQ (reference sequence).

This clonotype was detected only a few times. The genes are TRBV12-3 or TRBV12-4 and TRBJ2-3; 8 nucleotides align to TRBD2. The CDR3 is made up of 15 amino acids. Unmatched junction bases numbered 6, after V lost 2 bases and J lost 5 bases. The CDR3 nucleotides are TGTGCCAGCAGTTTAATTCGGCTAGCGGGAGATACGCAGTATTTT. This gives the protein CASSLIRLAGDTQYF.

This clonotype was observed at least ten times. A junction boundary mismatches the germline segment, possibly from a read error. The chain employs TRBV29-1 and TRBJ2-7; a possible D gene is TRBD2 (6 bases). This CDR3 comprises 9 residues. Germline values: CDR1 SQVTM, CDR2 ANQGSEA. The chain's CDR3 is CSVGGDPMF. In nucleotides, the CDR3 is TGCAGCGTTGGGGGGGACCCAATGTTC.

On this clonotype itself: At one end the junction does not follow the germline gene, possibly because of a read error. This chain connects TRBV18 to TRBJ2-7; 8 positions agree with TRBD2. The CDR3 extends over 14 amino acids. Germline lookup yields CDR1 KGHSH and CDR2 LQKENI. This CDR3 is CASSPRGGAYEQYF. Written as DNA, the CDR3 is TGTGCCAGCTCCCCACGGGGGGGTGCGTACGAGCAGTACTTC.